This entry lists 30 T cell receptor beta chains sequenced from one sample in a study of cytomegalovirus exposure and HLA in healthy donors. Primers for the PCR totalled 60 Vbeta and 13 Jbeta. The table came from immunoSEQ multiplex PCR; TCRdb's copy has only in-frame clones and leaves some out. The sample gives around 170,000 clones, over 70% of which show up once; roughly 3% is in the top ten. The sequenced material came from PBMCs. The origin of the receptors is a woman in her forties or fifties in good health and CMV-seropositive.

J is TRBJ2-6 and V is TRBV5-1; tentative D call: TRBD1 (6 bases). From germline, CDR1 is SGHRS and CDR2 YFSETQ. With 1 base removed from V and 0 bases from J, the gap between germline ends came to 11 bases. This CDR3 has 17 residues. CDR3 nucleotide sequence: TGCGCCAGCAGCTTGAGGACAGTCAGCTCTGGGGCCAACGTCCTGACTTTC. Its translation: CASSLRTVSSGANVLTF.

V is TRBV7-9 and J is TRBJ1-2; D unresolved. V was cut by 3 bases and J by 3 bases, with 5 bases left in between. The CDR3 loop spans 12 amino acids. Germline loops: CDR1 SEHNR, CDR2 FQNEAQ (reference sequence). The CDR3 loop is CASSFGDYGYTF. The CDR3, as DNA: TGTGCCAGCAGCTTCGGAGACTATGGCTACACCTTC.

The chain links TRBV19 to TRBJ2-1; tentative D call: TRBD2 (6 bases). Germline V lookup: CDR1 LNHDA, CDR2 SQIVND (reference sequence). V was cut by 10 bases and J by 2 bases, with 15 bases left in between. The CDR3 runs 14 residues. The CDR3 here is CATQRGGPYNEQFF. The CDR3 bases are TGTGCCACCCAAAGGGGAGGTCCCTACAATGAGCAGTTCTTC.

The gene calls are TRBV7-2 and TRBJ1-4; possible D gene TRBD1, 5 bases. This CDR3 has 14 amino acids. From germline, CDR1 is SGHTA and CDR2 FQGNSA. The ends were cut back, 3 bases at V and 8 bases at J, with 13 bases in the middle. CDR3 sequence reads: CASSFPGGREKLFF. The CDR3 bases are TGTGCCAGCAGCTTTCCTGGGGGGAGGGAAAAACTGTTTTTT. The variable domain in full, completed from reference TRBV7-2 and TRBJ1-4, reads GAGVSQSPSNKVTEKGKDVELRCDPISGHTALYWYRQSLGQGLEFLIYFQGNSAPDKSGLPSDRFSAERTGGSVSTLTIQRTQQEDSAVYLCASSFPGGREKLFFGSGTQLSVL.

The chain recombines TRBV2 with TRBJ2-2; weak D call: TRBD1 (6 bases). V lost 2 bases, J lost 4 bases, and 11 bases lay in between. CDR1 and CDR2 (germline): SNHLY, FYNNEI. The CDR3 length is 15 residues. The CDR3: CASSESRGITGELFF. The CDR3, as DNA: TGTGCCAGCAGTGAAAGCAGGGGAATCACCGGGGAGCTGTTTTTT.

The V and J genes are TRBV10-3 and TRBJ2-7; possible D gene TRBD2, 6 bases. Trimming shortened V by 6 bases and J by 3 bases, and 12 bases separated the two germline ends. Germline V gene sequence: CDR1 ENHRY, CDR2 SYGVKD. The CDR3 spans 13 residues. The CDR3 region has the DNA TGTGCCATCAGGGGGGGACTGAACTACGAGCAGTACTTC. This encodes CAIRGGLNYEQYF.

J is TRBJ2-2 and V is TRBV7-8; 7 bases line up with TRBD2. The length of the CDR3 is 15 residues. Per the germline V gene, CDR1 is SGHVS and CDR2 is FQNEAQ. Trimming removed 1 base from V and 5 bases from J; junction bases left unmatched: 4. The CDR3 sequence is CASSLGAAGTGELFF. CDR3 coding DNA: TGTGCCAGCAGCTTAGGGGCAGCGGGAACCGGGGAGCTGTTTTTT. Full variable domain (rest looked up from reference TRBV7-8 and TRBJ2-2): GAGVSQSPRYKVAKRGQDVALRCDPISGHVSLFWYQQALGQGPEFLTYFQNEAQLDKSGLPSDRFFAERPEGSVSTLKIQRTQQEDSAVYLCASSLGAAGTGELFFGEGSRLTVL.

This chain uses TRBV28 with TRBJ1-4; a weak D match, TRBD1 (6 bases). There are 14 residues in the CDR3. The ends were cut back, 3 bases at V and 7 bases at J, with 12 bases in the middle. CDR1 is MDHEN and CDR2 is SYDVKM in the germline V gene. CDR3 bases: TGTGCCAGCAGTTTGGGAGGGGGAGGTGAAAAACTGTTTTTT. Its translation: CASSLGGGGEKLFF. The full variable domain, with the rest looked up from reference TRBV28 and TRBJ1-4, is DVKVTQSSRYLVKRTGEKVFLECVQDMDHENMFWYRQDPGLGLRLIYFSYDVKMKEKGDIPEGYSVSREKKERFSLILESASTNQTSMYLCASSLGGGGEKLFFGSGTQLSVL.

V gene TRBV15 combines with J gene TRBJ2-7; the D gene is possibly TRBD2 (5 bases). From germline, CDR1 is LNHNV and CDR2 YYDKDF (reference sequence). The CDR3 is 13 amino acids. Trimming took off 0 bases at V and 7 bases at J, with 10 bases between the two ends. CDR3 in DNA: TGTGCCACCAGCAGAGATCATGGGAGAGAGCAGTACTTC. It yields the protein CATSRDHGREQYF.

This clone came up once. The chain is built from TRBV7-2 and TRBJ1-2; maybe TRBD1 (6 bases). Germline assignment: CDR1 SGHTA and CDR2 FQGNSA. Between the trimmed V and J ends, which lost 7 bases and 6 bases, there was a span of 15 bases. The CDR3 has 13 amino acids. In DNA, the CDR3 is TGTGCCAGCACCGTTGACAGGAGTCATGGCTACACCTTC. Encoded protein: CASTVDRSHGYTF.

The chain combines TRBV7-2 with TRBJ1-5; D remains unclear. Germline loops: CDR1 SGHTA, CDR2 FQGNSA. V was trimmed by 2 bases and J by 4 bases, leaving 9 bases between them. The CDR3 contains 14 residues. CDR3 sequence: CASSLQLGNQPQHF. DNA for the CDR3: TGTGCCAGCAGCTTACAACTAGGAAATCAGCCCCAGCATTTT.

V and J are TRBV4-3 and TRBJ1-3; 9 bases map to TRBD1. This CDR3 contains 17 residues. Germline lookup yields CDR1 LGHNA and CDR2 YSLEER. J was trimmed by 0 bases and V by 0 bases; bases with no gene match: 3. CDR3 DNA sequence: TGCGCCAGCAGCCAAGATTGGGGACAGGGCTCTGGAAACACCATATATTTT. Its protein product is CASSQDWGQGSGNTIYF.

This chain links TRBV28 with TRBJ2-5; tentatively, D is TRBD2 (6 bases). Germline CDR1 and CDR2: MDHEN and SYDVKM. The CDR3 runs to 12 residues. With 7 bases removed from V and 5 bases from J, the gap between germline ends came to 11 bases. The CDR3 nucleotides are TGTGCCAGCACCCAGGCGGGGGAGACCCAGTACTTC. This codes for CASTQAGETQYF.

The CDR3: CASSLNPKTSGSYNEQFF. The DNA of the CDR3 is TGTGCCAGCAGCTTGAACCCCAAGACTAGCGGATCCTACAATGAGCAGTTCTTC. The rearrangement links TRBV5-5 to TRBJ2-1; 9 bases fit TRBD2. After removal of 1 base from V and 1 base from J, the junction contained 9 bases not matched to a gene. Germline CDR1 and CDR2: SGHKS and YYEKEE (reference sequence). The CDR3 has 18 residues.

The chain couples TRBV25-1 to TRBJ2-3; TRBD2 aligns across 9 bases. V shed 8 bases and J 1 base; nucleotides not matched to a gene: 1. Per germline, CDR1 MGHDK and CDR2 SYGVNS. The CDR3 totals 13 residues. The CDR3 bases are TGTGCCAGCCGGACTAGCGGCACAGATACGCAGTATTTT. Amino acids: CASRTSGTDTQYF.

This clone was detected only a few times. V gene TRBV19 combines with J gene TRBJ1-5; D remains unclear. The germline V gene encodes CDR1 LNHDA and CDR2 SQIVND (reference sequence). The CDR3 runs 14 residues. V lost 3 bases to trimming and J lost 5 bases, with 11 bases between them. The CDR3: CASSIRGTYQPQHF. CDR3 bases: TGTGCCAGTAGTATCCGAGGTACTTATCAGCCCCAGCATTTT.

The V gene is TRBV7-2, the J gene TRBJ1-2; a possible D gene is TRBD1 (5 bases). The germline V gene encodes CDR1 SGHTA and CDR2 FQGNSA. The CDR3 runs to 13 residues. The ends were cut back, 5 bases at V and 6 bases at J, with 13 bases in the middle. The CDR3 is CASSNRRGNGYTF. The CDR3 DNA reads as TGTGCCAGCAGCAACCGGAGGGGCAATGGCTACACCTTC.

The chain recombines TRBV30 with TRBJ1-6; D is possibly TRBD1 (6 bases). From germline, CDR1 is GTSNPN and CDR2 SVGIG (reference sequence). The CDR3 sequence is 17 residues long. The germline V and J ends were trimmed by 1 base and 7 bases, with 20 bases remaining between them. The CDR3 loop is CAWSDRRSDRQNSPLHF. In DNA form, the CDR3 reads TGTGCCTGGAGTGACCGCCGCTCGGACAGACAGAATTCACCCCTCCACTTT. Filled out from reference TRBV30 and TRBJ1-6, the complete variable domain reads SQTIHQWPATLVQPVGSPLSLECTVEGTSNPNLYWYRQAAGRGLQLLFYSVGIGQISSEVPQNLSASRPQDRQFILSSKKLLLSDSGFYLCAWSDRRSDRQNSPLHFGNGTRLTVT.

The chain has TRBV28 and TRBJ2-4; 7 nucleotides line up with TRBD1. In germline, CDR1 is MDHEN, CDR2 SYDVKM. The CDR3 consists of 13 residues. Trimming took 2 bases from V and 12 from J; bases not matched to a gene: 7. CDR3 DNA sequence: TGTGCCAGCAGTTTACCGGACAGGCTAAGTCAGTACTTC. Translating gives CASSLPDRLSQYF.

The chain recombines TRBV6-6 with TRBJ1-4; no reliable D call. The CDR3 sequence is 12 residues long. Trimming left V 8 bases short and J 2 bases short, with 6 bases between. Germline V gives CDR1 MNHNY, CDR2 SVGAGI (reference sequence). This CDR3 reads CASRDTNEKLFF. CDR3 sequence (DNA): TGTGCCAGCCGGGATACTAATGAAAAACTGTTTTTT.

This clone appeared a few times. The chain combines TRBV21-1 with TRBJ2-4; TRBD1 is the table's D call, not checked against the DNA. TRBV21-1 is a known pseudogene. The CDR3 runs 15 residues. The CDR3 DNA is TGTGCCAGCAGCACGCAGGGTCGAAGCAAAAACATTCAGTACTTC. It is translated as CASSTQGRSKNIQYF.

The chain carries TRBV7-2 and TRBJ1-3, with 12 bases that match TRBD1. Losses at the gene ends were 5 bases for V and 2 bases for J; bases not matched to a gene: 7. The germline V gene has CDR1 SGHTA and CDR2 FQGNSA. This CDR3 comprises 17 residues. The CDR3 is CASSQGQGATTGNTIYF. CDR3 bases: TGTGCCAGCAGCCAGGGACAGGGGGCTACAACTGGAAACACCATATATTTT.

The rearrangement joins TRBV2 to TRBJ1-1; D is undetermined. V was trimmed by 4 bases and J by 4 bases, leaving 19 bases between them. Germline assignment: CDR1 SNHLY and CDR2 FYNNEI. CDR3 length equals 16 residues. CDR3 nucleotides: TGTGCCAGCAGTGTACATAGGAGGACCCAATTCACTGAAGCTTTCTTT. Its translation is CASSVHRRTQFTEAFF.

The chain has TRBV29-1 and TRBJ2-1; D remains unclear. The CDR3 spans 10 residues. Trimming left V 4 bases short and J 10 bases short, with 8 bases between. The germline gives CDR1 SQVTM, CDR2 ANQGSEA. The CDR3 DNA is TGCAGCGTTGGTAGCAGAGAGCAGTTCTTC. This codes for CSVGSREQFF.

Here the CDR3 reads CASSPRENTGELFF. CDR3 bases: TGTGCCAGCTCACCACGAGAGAACACCGGGGAGCTGTTTTTT. The gene calls are TRBV18 and TRBJ2-2; D not certain. Germline V gene data show CDR1 as KGHSH and CDR2 as LQKENI. Trimming stripped 1 base from V and 1 base from J, with 4 bases between. This CDR3 has 14 residues.

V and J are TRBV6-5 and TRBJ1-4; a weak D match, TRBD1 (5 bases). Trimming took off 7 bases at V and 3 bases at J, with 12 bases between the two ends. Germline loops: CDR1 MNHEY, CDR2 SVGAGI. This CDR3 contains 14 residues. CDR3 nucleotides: TGTGCCAGCAAACCAGGGCTAGCTAATGAAAAACTGTTTTTT. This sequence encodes CASKPGLANEKLFF.

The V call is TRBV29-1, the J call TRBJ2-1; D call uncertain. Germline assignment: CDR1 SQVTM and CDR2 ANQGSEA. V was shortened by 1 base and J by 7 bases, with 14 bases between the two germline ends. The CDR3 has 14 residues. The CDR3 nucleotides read TGCAGCGTTGAAGCACCGACTTCGAGGAATGAGCAGTTCTTC. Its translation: CSVEAPTSRNEQFF.

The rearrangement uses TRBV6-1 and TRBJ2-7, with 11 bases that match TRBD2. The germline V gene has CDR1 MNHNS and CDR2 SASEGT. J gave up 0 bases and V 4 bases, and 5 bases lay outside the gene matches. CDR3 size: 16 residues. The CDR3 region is CASSGVLAGVSYEQYF. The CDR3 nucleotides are TGTGCCAGCAGTGGAGTACTAGCGGGAGTCTCCTACGAGCAGTACTTC.

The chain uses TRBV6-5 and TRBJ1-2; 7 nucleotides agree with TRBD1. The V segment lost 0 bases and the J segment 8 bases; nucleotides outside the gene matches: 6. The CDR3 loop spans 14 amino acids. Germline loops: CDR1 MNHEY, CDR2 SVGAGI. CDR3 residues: CASSYSRGLGGYTF. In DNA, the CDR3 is TGTGCCAGCAGTTACTCGAGGGGGCTGGGAGGCTACACCTTC.

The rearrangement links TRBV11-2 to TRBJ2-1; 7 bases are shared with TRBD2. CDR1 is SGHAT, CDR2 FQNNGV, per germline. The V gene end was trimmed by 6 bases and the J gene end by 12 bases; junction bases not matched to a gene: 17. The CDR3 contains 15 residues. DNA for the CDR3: TGTGCCAGCAGGAAGGTTCTCGGCGGGAGTTACAGGCAGTTCTTC. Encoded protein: CASRKVLGGSYRQFF.